A selection of T cell receptor beta chains follows, all from one sample in a study of cytomegalovirus exposure and HLA in healthy donors. Clones were read by immunoSEQ multiplex PCR, and TCRdb kept only the in-frame ones, dropping some. The data show some 150,000 clones, about 77% seen once. The sequenced sample was PBMCs. These receptor sequences come from a female donor in good health and CMV-seronegative. CDR3s include the opening cysteine and the closing phenylalanine or tryptophan. The order of the fields is V gene, CDR3 length, CDR3 protein.

TRBV27 18 CASSLSPHRVNNDYGYTF
TRBV28 15 CATVAQGPFLYGYTF
TRBV7-3 14 CASSLTGTDPEAFF
TRBV29-1 14 CSANSDRAFGGYTF
TRBV14 16 CASSQEGGTLRYGYTF
TRBV6-5 13 CASSRQGLTEAFF
TRBV6-5 14 CASSRQGLNTEAFF
TRBV5-1 15 CASSLGEGSYNEQFF
TRBV6-5 15 CASRFSGQPSDGYTF
TRBV11-2 14 CASSLVGGQGVQYF
TRBV2 12 CAGTGQVYEQYF
TRBV7-6 15 CASSFLQQGGTEAFF
TRBV19 14 CASRAREPRYQAFF
TRBV25-1 18 CASSEIFVTTRKYNEQFF
TRBV11-1 16 CASSLDNGGGLYGYTF
TRBV5-1 13 CASSLVGADGYTF
TRBV19 15 CASSIVGQGAREQYF
TRBV19 13 CASTHQGTDTQYF
TRBV19 16 CASSTPTGRVNTESFF
TRBV6-5 10 CASSPGIAFF
TRBV7-3 15 CASSLYPSRVYEQYF
TRBV9 15 CASSPGHGQDHEQFF
TRBV5-6 13 CASSWDRGGGYTF
TRBV18 15 CASSPPGRGTYGYTF
TRBV7-9 13 CASSLRGGREQYF
TRBV2 14 CASSEVRVTYEQYF
TRBV19 14 CASSIDSYTDTQYF
TRBV9 15 CASSVVAGGPYEQYF
TRBV28 14 CASSMTALNTEAFF
TRBV18 16 CASSRPGTSGNNEQFF
TRBV10-3 15 CAISERGLAGGEQFF
TRBV11-3 13 CASSLDRNYGYTF
TRBV9 15 CASSGPATGTYEQYF
TRBV6-5 13 CASSYSGVTEAFF
TRBV5-4 13 CASSLPGVGGYTF
TRBV28 15 CASSLGDSPYNEQFF
TRBV7-7 15 CASSLWQTVYNEQFF
TRBV19 17 CASSTPRELAGADTQYF
TRBV7-9 18 CASALMGEGEEFDNEQFF
TRBV4-2 15 CASSQDGTGIEKLFF
TRBV5-4 12 CASSLARGSAFF
TRBV9 13 CASSVVGGRGYTF
TRBV9 15 CASSVSGTGTYEQYF